These 9 T cell receptor beta chains came from one sample sequenced in a study of blood T cell repertoires in COVID-19. Generated by immunoSEQ multiplex PCR, the TCRdb table keeps only in-frame clones and is missing some. The data hold a few hundred thousand clones, with about 91% observed a single time. What was sequenced was peripheral blood. The receptors stem from a young woman who had recovered from COVID-19.

This clone was detected once. V and J are TRBV6-5 and TRBJ2-3, with a possible D match to TRBD1 (8 bases). The CDR3 consists of 15 residues. Germline-derived CDR1 and CDR2 are MNHEY and SVGAGI. V was pared by 2 bases and J by 5 bases, with 14 bases between. CDR3 coding DNA: TGTGCCAGCAGTTACCGGACAGGGAGGGTAGATACGCAGTATTTT. Encoded protein: CASSYRTGRVDTQYF.

The chain has TRBV6-2 or TRBV6-3 and TRBJ1-1; no definite D call. Germline values: CDR1 MNHEY, CDR2 SVGEGT. The CDR3 has 15 residues. The germline V and J ends were trimmed by 1 base and 3 bases, with 12 bases remaining between them. Here the CDR3 reads CASSYLAEVHTEAFF. The CDR3 DNA sequence: TGTGCCAGCAGTTACTTAGCGGAGGTGCACACTGAAGCTTTCTTT.

The chain combines TRBV4-2 with TRBJ2-3; 7 nucleotides align to TRBD2. This CDR3 contains 17 residues. Germline assignment: CDR1 LGHNA and CDR2 YNFKEQ. The V segment lost 2 bases and the J segment 2 bases; nucleotides outside the gene matches: 10. The CDR3 spells CASSQNPSREVTDTQYF. CDR3 sequence (DNA): TGTGCCAGCAGCCAAAACCCCAGTCGGGAGGTCACAGATACGCAGTATTTT.

The rearrangement links TRBV29-1 to TRBJ1-2; 7 positions agree with TRBD1. Per germline, CDR1 SQVTM and CDR2 ANQGSEA. After removal of 4 bases from V and 8 bases from J, the junction contained 7 bases not matched to a gene. There are 12 residues in the CDR3. CDR3 sequence (DNA): TGCAGCGTTGTACAGGGGCAAGGGGGCTACACCTTC. The encoded protein is CSVVQGQGGYTF.

The chain recombines TRBV9 with TRBJ1-2; D unresolved. Germline V gives CDR1 SGDLS, CDR2 YYNGEE. This CDR3 is 12 amino acids long. V lost 8 bases and J lost 4, with 12 bases in between. The CDR3: CASAAGPYGYTF. The CDR3, as DNA: TGTGCCAGTGCCGCAGGCCCCTATGGCTACACCTTC.

The rearrangement links TRBV24-1 to TRBJ1-2; 7 nucleotides align to TRBD1. The CDR3 spans 16 residues. Trimming took 4 bases from V and 4 from J; bases not matched to a gene: 11. Germline-derived CDR1 and CDR2 are KGHDR and SFDVKD. In DNA form, the CDR3 reads TGTGCCACCAGTGACTCGAGACAGGGATCCTTCTATGGCTACACCTTC. As protein: CATSDSRQGSFYGYTF.

The chain carries TRBV18 and TRBJ2-7; TRBD1 matches 8 bases. The germline V gene encodes CDR1 KGHSH and CDR2 LQKENI. The CDR3 contains 15 residues. Germline trimming cut 0 bases from V and 5 bases from J; bases unmatched to any gene: 6. As DNA, the CDR3 is TGTGCCAGCTCACCACCCCCAGGGGGCGTGAACGAGCAGTACTTC. It is translated as CASSPPPGGVNEQYF.

This chain connects TRBV5-1 to TRBJ1-5; D is unclear. With 7 bases removed from V and 3 bases from J, the gap between germline ends came to 11 bases. Germline V CDR1 and CDR2: SGHRS, YFSETQ. This CDR3 spans 13 amino acids. The CDR3 here is CASQRGPNQPQHF. CDR3 nucleotide sequence: TGCGCCAGCCAACGGGGTCCCAATCAGCCCCAGCATTTT.

This clone was counted once. The chain joins TRBV29-1 to TRBJ1-4, with D unclear. This CDR3 is built from 14 residues. Germline assignment: CDR1 SQVTM and CDR2 ANQGSEA. Trimming cost V 6 bases and J 2 bases, with 13 bases left between them. The CDR3 bases are TGCAGCGTAACCACAGCGGGGACTAATGAAAAACTGTTTTTT. Its translation is CSVTTAGTNEKLFF.